The T cell receptor (beta chain) described here comes from a study of blood T cell repertoires in COVID-19 (dated by TCRdb to 2020 to 2022). Regarding the research as a whole: Samples covering the acute and convalescent phases of COVID-19 were provided by collaborators in the United States, Italy and Spain. The prospective study material was composed of cDNA or gDNA derived from T cells, B-cell-depleted T cells, or PBMCs. Subjects who had been exposed to COVID-19, were actively infected with it, or had recovered from it provided the deeply sampled blood TCRbeta repertoires that made up the dataset. The repertoires were released in a freely available public database intended as a resource for research on the immune response to SARS-CoV-2. Samples came from the ongoing ImmuneRACE study (first 160 participants) plus 1,254 subjects from 6 global collaborators. A de-identified subject ID, COVID-19 status, age in years and sex were almost always included in the sample metadata. Where available, HLA class I and class II types were obtained from metadata supplied by the sample provider rather than from assay-based typing. What the authors observed across the whole study: Clinical and demographic metadata were provided uncurated, with the amount varying by source and participant.

The CDR3 starts with the cysteine, ends with the phenylalanine, and has 14 residues. Just CDR3 DNA is preserved here, 42 bases in frame from base 1. A distance of 12 bases separates the germline ends of V and J, which lose 0 bases and 7 bases respectively. CDR1 is given as SGHKS and CDR2 as YYEKEE, both from the germline V gene (reference sequence). In the prospective study, participants were 18 to 89 years old, resided in fewer than 25 geographic areas of the United States, and were enrolled through a virtual design. Cohort assignment in the prospective study relied on participant-reported clinical history from a screening survey and a study questionnaire. ImmuneRACE Cohort 3 recovered participants were defined by two consecutive negative NP/OP PCR tests, healthcare professional clearance, or symptom resolution. Mobile phlebotomists in the prospective study collected whole blood, serum and a nasopharyngeal or oropharyngeal swab from every participant. Over a 2-month period, participants in the prospective study had the option of providing additional blood draws and questionnaires. Before DNA extraction, blood samples from the prospective study were shipped at room temperature or frozen.

TCRbeta CDR3 regions were amplified from genomic DNA using the immunoSEQ Assay, a bias-controlled multiplex PCR. The authors' analysis ran thus. Within the assay, amplification of reference gene primers was used to estimate how many nucleated cells each sample contained. To quantify the absolute abundance of each unique TCRbeta CDR3 rearrangement, sequence reads were collapsed and filtered. For each sample, productive Simpson clonality was calculated as the square root of Simpson's diversity index over productive rearrangements. TCRdb took over this immuneACCESS table, retaining in-frame rearrangements with V and J assigned. Such tables are incomplete; in checked studies, under half of the missing clones stem from an unresolved V gene, and the remainder is unexplained. V and J calls and clone size come straight from that table; D and trimming were deduced from the DNA. The sample profile shows some 490,000 clones; about nine tenths of them were found once. In total, the top ten clones hold approximately 8.3% of the sample.

Details on this clone: The specificity of this receptor is unknown. The sample holds no much larger clone one base away, and base qualities are not on file.

The clonotype comes from a woman aged 55 to 70 who had recovered from COVID-19. The V gene is TRBV5-5 and the J gene is TRBJ2-3; the best D guess is TRBD1, with 6 bases matching. Sample: PBMCs or T cells enriched from blood (not recorded which). The nucleotide sequence reads as follows: TGTGCCAGCAGCTTGGGGGGGCCCCCCCATACGCAGTATTTT. This gives the protein CASSLGGPPHTQYF. With the rest looked up from the reference TRBV5-5 and TRBJ2-3 genes rather than sequenced, the full variable domain is DAGVTQSPTHLIKTRGQQVTLRCSPISGHKSVSWYQQVLGQGPQFIFQYYEKEERGRGNFPDRFSARQFPNYSSELNVNALLLGDSALYLCASSLGGPPHTQYFGPGTRLTVL.